This T cell receptor beta chain was documented in a study of T cells in Graves' hyperthyroidism and ophthalmopathy. Deletions cut 3 bases from V and 5 bases from J, with 15 bases between. The germline gives CDR1 SGDLS, CDR2 YYNGEE. The CDR3 has 14 amino acids. Study results and caveats: Expanded thyroid clonotypes (above 0.001) were mostly also found in blood.

Amplification yielded TCR beta CDR3 regions, with RNA transcripts as the source. With the HTBI primer set, the TCR CDR3 went through a first round of RT-PCR. TCRdb reprocessed the multiplex PCR reads via MiXCR and lists one record per CDR3 protein. This table has 550,000 to 600,000 distinct CDR3 sequences, under 60% appearing once. Clinical symptoms, serum thyroxine and TRAb, thyroid ultrasound and orbital computed tomography were used for the diagnoses. Only a few counts were recorded for this clonotype. Its antigen is unidentified. This TCR was sampled from an adult woman with Graves' disease, either hyperthyroidism or ophthalmopathy (not recorded which). V is TRBV9 and J is TRBJ2-7; weak D call: TRBD2 (6 bases). The sample was peripheral blood or thyroid tissue (not recorded which). DNA for the CDR3: TGTGCCAGCAGCGCCCCGGGGGAAGCAGACGAGCAGTACTTC. Encoded protein: CASSAPGEADEQYF.